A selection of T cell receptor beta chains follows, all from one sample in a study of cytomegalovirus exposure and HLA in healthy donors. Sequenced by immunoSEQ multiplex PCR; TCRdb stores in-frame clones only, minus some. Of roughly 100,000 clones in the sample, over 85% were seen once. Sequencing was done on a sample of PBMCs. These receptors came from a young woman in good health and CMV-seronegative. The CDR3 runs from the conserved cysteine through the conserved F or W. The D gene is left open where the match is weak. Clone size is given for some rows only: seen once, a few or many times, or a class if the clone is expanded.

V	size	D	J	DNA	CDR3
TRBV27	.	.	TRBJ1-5	TGTGCCAGCAGTTCGTTTCAAGGAGGGGGCAATCAGCCCCAGCATTTT	CASSSFQGGGNQPQHF
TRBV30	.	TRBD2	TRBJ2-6	TGTGCCTGGAGTGGTGGGACTAGCAGTGGGGCCAACGTCCTGACTTTC	CAWSGGTSSGANVLTF
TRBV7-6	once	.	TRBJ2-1	TGTGCCAGCAGCCCCAGAAAGAACGAGCAGTTCTTC	CASSPRKNEQFF
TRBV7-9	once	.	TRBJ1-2	TGTGCCAGCAGCTTAGCCGACAATAACTATGGCTACACCTTC	CASSLADNNYGYTF
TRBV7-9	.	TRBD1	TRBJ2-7	TGTGCCAGCAGCACCAACAGGGACAGGGTTTCCGAGCAGTACTTC	CASSTNRDRVSEQYF
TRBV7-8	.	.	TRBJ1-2	TGTGCCAGCAGCTTACCGGCGACGGGAGCTAACTATGGCTACACCTTC	CASSLPATGANYGYTF
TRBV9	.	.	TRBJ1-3	TGTGCCAGCAGCGCAGGTGGCACCCCCAGCTCTGGAAACACCATATATTTT	CASSAGGTPSSGNTIYF
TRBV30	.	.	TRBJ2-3	TGTGCCTGGGCAGGGGCAGATACGCAGTATTTT	CAWAGADTQYF
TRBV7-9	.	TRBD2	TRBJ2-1	TGTGCCAGCAGCTCCAGATATCTAGCGGGAGGGCCCTCAGAGCAGTTCTTC	CASSSRYLAGGPSEQFF
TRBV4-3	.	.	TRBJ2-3	TGCGCCAGCAGCTCCCGGGCATCAGGGCGTGTAGATACGCAGTATTTT	CASSSRASGRVDTQYF
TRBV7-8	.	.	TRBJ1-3	TGTGCCGCAGGTGGAAACACCATATATTTT	CAAGGNTIYF
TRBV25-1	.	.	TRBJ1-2	TGTGCCAGCAGTGTTTCCAGGGGCGATAACTATGGCTACACCTTC	CASSVSRGDNYGYTF
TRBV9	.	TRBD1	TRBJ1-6	TGTGCCAGCAGCGTAACCGGACAGGATTCACCCCTCCACTTT	CASSVTGQDSPLHF
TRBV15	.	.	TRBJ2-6	TGTGCCACCAGCAGCCGCGGGGCTGGGGCCAACGTCCTGACTTTC	CATSSRGAGANVLTF
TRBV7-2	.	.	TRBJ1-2	TGTGCCAGCAGCTCCACTACTGACAGGTTCTATGGCTACACCTTC	CASSSTTDRFYGYTF
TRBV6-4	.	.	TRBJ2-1	TGTGCCAGCAGTGAGATAGGGGACTACAATGAGCAGTTCTTC	CASSEIGDYNEQFF
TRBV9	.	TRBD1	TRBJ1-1	TGTGCCAGCAGCCCCGAGGGGGCTCGGGCTTTCTTT	CASSPEGARAFF
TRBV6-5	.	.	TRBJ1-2	TGTGCCAGCAGTTACTCGTTTTTCACAGTCGGCTACACCTTC	CASSYSFFTVGYTF
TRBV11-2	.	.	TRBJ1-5	TGTGCCAGCAGCTTAGATCCAGGGAATAGCAATCAGCCCCAGCATTTT	CASSLDPGNSNQPQHF
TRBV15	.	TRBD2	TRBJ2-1	TGTGCCACACTAGGACTAGCGGGGGGGCGGAATGAGCAGTTCTTC	CATLGLAGGRNEQFF
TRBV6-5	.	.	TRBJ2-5	TGTGCCAGCAGTACAGTCCGGACAGCCGTAGAGACCCAGTACTTC	CASSTVRTAVETQYF
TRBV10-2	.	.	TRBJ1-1	TGCGCCAGCAGTGAACAGGGGAACACTGAAGCTTTCTTT	CASSEQGNTEAFF
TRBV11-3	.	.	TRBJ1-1	TGTGCCAGCAGCAGGGGAGGAGACACTGAAGCTTTCTTT	CASSRGGDTEAFF
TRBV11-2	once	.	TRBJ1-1	TGTGCCAGCAGCTTAGATCTGGGGCCGGGACACGGGGCTTTCTTT	CASSLDLGPGHGAFF
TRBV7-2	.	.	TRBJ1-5	TGTGCCAGCAGCTTAGGAGCAGGTGGGGGGCAGCCCCAGCATTTT	CASSLGAGGGQPQHF
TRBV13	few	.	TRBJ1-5	TGTGCCAGCAGCTTAACGGGGTCCCCGCCCCAGCATTTT	CASSLTGSPPQHF
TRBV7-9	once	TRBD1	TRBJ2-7	TGTGCCAGCAGCTTTGGTGTGACAGGGGACGAGCAGTACTTC	CASSFGVTGDEQYF
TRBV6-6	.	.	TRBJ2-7	TGTGCCAGCGGACAGACCTACGAGCAGTACTTC	CASGQTYEQYF
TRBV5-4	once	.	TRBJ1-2	TGTGCCAGCAGCGTGGGGGCAGATCTGTTTGGCTACACCTTC	CASSVGADLFGYTF
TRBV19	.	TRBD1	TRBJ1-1	TGTGCCAGCACAGGACAGGGGATGATGGCTTTCTTT	CASTGQGMMAFF
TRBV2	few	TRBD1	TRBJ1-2	TGTGCCAGCAGTGGCGCTGGGTCCGGGACAGGACATGGCTACACCTTC	CASSGAGSGTGHGYTF
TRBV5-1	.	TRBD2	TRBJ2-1	TGCGCCAGCAGCTTGGCCGGACTAGTATGGGAGCAGTTCTTC	CASSLAGLVWEQFF
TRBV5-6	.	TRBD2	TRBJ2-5	TGTGCCAGCAGCTTCAAGGCCGGGGGGGTCCAAGAGACCCAGTACTTC	CASSFKAGGVQETQYF
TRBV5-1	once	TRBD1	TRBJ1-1	TGCGCCAGCAGCTTTAGAGGTGGACAGGGTGGGTCGATGAACACTGAAGCTTTCTTT	CASSFRGGQGGSMNTEAFF
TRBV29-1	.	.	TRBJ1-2	TGCAGCGTCACGCAGGGAGGTCGGTATGGCTACACCTTC	CSVTQGGRYGYTF
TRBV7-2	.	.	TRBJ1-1	TGTGCCAGCAGCTTAATAGGGGAAACTGAAGCTTTCTTT	CASSLIGETEAFF
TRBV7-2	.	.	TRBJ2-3	TGTGCCAGCACCCCTATCCCACACGGGGCAGATACGCAGTATTTT	CASTPIPHGADTQYF
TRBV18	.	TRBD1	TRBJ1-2	TGTGCCAGCTCACCACGGGGGACAGGGGATGGCTACACCTTC	CASSPRGTGDGYTF
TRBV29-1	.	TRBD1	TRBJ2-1	TGCAGCGTTGGGGACAGATACAATGAGCAGTTCTTC	CSVGDRYNEQFF
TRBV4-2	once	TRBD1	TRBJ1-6	TGTGCCAGCAGCCCGGGCCGGGGGGACAGGGGTTCACCCCTCCACTTT	CASSPGRGDRGSPLHF
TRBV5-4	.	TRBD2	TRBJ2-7	TGTGCCAGCAGCAGGACTAGTGACCGGCTCGAGCAGTACTTC	CASSRTSDRLEQYF
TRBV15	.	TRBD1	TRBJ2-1	TGTGCCACCAGCACCCGACAGGGGGGCTCCTACAATGAGCAGTTCTTC	CATSTRQGGSYNEQFF
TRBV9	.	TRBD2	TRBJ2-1	TGTGCCAGCAGCGTAGCGGGAGGGTCGCATGAGCAGTTCTTC	CASSVAGGSHEQFF
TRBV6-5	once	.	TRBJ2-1	TGTGCCAGCAGTTACTCCCTAGGGGATTTTTCCAATGAGCAGTTCTTC	CASSYSLGDFSNEQFF
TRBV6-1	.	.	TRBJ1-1	TGTGCCAGCAGCCTCGTCACTGAAGCTTTCTTT	CASSLVTEAFF
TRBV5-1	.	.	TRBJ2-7	TGCGCCAGCAGCTTGTCTCAGGGGGGCTCCTACGAGCAGTACTTC	CASSLSQGGSYEQYF
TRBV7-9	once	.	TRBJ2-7	TGTGCCAGCAGCTCGCGGGGGCCTAAGTACGAGCAGTACTTC	CASSSRGPKYEQYF
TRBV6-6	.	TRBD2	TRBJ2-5	TGTGCCAGCAGAAACGAGCGGGAGGGGCAAGAGACCCAGTACTTC	CASRNEREGQETQYF
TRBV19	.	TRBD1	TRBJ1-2	TGTGCCAGTAGTATAGGGGGGACAGCCATCTATGGCTACACCTTC	CASSIGGTAIYGYTF
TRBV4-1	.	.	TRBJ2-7	TGCGCCAGCAGCCAAGAATGGACTGTCTATTCCTACGAGCAGTACTTC	CASSQEWTVYSYEQYF
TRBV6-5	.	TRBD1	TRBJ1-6	TGTGCCAGCAGTGCCGTGGGGGACAGGGGTTTACCCCTCCACTTT	CASSAVGDRGLPLHF
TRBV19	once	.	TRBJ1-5	TGTGCCAGTAGTATGGGCGGGAGCAATCAGCCCCAGCATTTT	CASSMGGSNQPQHF
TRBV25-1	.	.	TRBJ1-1	TGTGCCAGCAGTGAGAAGCCAGGGATTGCAGCGTTGGACACTGAAGCTTTCTTT	CASSEKPGIAALDTEAFF
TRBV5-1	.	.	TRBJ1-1	TGCGCCAGCAGCCGTGGGGGGGCGGACACTGAAGCTTTCTTT	CASSRGGADTEAFF
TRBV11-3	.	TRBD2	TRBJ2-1	TGTGCCAGCAGCTTAGGTGCGACTAGCGGGGGGGACAATGAGCAGTTCTTC	CASSLGATSGGDNEQFF
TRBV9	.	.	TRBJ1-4	TGTGCCAGCAGCGTATCGGGAACCGATGAAAAACTGTTTTTT	CASSVSGTDEKLFF